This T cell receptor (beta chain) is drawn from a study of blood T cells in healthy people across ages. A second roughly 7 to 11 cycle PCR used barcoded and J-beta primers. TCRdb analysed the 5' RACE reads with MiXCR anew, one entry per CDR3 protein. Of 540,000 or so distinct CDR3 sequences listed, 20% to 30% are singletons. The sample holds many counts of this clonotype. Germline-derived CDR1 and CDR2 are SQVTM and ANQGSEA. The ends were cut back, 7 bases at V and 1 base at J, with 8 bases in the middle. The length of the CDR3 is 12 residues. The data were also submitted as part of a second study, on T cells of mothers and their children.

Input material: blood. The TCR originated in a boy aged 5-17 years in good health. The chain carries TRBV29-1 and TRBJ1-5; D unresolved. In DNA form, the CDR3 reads TGCAGCGCTTTGGAGAGCAATCAGCCCCAGCATTTT. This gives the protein CSALESNQPQHF.